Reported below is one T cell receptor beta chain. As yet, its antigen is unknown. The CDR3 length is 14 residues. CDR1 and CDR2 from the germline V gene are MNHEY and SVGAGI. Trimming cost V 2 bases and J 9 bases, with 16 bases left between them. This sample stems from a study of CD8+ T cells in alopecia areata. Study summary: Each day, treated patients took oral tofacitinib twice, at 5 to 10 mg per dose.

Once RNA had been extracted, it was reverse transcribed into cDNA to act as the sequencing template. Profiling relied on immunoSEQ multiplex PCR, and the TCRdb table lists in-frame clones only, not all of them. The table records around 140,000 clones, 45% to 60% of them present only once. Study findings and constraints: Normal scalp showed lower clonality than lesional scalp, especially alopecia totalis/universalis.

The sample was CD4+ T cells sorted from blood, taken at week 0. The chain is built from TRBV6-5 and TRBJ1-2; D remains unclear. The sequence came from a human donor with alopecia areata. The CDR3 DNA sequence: TGTGCCAGCAGTTACCGCGGCATCCAAGGCAGCTACACCTTC. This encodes CASSYRGIQGSYTF.